One sample yielded the 2 T cell receptor beta chains listed below, sequenced in a study of T cell responses to AZD1222 COVID-19 vaccine. TCRdb's table, derived via immunoSEQ multiplex PCR, lists solely in-frame clones and lacks some. The sample yields more than 150,000 clones, roughly 93% seen once. This sample comprised peripheral blood, obtained on day 0 of AZD1222 vaccination. These receptors were taken from an adult in good health.

The chain carries TRBV11-2 and TRBJ2-7, with D unresolved. This CDR3 is built from 13 residues. V lost 0 bases and J 3 bases, leaving 6 bases between the germline ends. From germline, CDR1 is SGHAT and CDR2 FQNNGV. The CDR3 sequence is CASSLEAVYEQYF. CDR3 bases: TGTGCCAGCAGCTTAGAAGCAGTCTACGAGCAGTACTTC.

The V gene is TRBV6-5, the J gene TRBJ2-7, with 11 bases that match TRBD1. The germline CDR1 and CDR2 sequences are MNHEY and SVGAGI. The V segment lost 6 bases and the J segment 3 bases; nucleotides outside the gene matches: 7. CDR3 length equals 15 residues. CDR3 sequence reads: CASRRGTGGYYEQYF. The CDR3 bases are TGTGCCAGCAGGCGCGGGACAGGGGGTTACTACGAGCAGTACTTC.